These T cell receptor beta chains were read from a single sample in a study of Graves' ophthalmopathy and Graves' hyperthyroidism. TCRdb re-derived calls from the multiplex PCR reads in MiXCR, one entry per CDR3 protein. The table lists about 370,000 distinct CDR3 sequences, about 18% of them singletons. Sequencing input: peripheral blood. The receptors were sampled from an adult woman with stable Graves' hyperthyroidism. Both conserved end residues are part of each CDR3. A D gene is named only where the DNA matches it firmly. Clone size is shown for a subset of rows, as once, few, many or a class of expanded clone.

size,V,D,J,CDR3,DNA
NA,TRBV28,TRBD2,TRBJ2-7,CASLAGGPHEQYF,TGTGCCAGCCTAGCGGGAGGGCCCCACGAGCAGTACTTC
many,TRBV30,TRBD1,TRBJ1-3,CAWIQGNSGNTIYF,TGTGCCTGGATACAGGGGAACTCTGGAAACACCATATATTTT
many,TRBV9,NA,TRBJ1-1,CASSGTQPNTEAFF,TGTGCCAGCAGCGGTACTCAGCCGAACACTGAAGCTTTCTTT
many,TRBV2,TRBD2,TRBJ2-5,CASSWGLAGEETQYF,TGTGCCAGCAGCTGGGGTCTAGCGGGAGAAGAGACCCAGTACTTC
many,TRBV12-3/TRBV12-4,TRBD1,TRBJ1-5,CASSLRGRKNSNQPQHF,TGTGCCAGCAGTTTAAGGGGGCGAAAGAATAGCAATCAGCCCCAGCATTTT
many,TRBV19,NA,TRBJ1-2,CASRNSIYGYTF,TGTGCCAGTAGGAACAGCATCTATGGCTACACCTTC
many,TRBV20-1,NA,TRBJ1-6,CSARVDGSNSPLHF,TGCAGTGCTAGAGTGGACGGATCTAATTCACCCCTCCACTTT
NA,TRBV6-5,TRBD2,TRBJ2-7,CASSYSTSGRKGYEQYF,TGTGCCAGCAGTTACTCTACTAGCGGGAGAAAGGGCTACGAGCAGTACTTC
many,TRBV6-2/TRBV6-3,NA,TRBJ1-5,CASSNQGTQPQHF,TGTGCCAGCAGTAACCAGGGGACCCAGCCCCAGCATTTT
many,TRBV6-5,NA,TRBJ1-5,CASSKDGTSNQPQHF,TGTGCCAGCAGCAAGGACGGTACTAGCAATCAGCCCCAGCATTTT
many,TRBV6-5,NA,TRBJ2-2,CASSYLGGANTGELFF,TGTGCCAGCAGTTACCTGGGGGGCGCGAACACCGGGGAGCTGTTTTTT
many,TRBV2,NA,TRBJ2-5,CASSEYGGRTETQYF,TGTGCCAGCAGTGAATATGGTGGCAGGACGGAGACCCAGTACTTC
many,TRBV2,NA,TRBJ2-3,CASSKGGTDTQYF,TGTGCCAGCAGTAAGGGGGGGACAGATACGCAGTATTTT
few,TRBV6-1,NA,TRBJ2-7,CASSEFRSSYEQYF,TGTGCCAGCAGTGAATTTAGGAGCTCCTACGAGCAGTACTTC
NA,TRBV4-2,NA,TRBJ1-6,CASSQEGGGTVNSPLHF,TGTGCCAGCAGCCAAGAGGGGGGGGGCACGGTTAATTCACCCCTCCACTTT
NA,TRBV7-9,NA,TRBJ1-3,CASSFGGSGNTIYF,TGTGCCAGCAGCTTTGGCGGCTCTGGAAACACCATATATTTT
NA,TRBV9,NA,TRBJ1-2,CASSPTGTSNYGYTF,TGTGCCAGCAGCCCCACCGGGACATCTAACTATGGCTACACCTTC
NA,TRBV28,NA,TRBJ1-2,CASSLQEISDGYTF,TGTGCCAGCAGTTTACAGGAGATATCTGATGGCTACACCTTC
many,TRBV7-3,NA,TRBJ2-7,CASSSSLRGEQYF,TGTGCCAGCAGCTCCTCCCTGAGGGGCGAGCAGTACTTC
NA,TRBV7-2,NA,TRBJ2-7,CASSLVPPLYEQYF,TGTGCCAGCAGCTTGGTGCCCCCACTGTACGAGCAGTACTTC
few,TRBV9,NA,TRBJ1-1,CASSVFDGEATEAFF,TGTGCCAGCAGCGTATTTGATGGGGAGGCCACTGAAGCTTTCTTT
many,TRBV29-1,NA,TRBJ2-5,CSVEESDDQETQYF,TGCAGCGTTGAAGAGAGTGACGACCAAGAGACCCAGTACTTC
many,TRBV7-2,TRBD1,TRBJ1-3,CASKTWPRQGSDSGNTIYF,TGTGCCAGCAAAACATGGCCAAGACAGGGGTCTGACTCTGGAAACACCATATATTTT
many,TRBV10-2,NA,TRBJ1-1,CASSEWGPEAFF,TGCGCCAGCAGTGAGTGGGGCCCTGAAGCTTTCTTT
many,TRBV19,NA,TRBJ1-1,CASSIIRNTEAFF,TGTGCCAGTAGTATAATACGAAACACTGAAGCTTTCTTT
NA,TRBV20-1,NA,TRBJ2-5,CSASKGPVTQYF,TGCAGTGCTAGTAAGGGTCCGGTGACCCAGTACTTC
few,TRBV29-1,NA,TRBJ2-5,CSVGGIAEQETQYF,TGCAGCGTTGGGGGGATAGCGGAACAAGAGACCCAGTACTTC
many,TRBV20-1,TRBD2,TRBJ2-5,CSARDQELAGRETQYF,TGCAGTGCTAGAGATCAGGAACTAGCGGGAAGGGAGACCCAGTACTTC